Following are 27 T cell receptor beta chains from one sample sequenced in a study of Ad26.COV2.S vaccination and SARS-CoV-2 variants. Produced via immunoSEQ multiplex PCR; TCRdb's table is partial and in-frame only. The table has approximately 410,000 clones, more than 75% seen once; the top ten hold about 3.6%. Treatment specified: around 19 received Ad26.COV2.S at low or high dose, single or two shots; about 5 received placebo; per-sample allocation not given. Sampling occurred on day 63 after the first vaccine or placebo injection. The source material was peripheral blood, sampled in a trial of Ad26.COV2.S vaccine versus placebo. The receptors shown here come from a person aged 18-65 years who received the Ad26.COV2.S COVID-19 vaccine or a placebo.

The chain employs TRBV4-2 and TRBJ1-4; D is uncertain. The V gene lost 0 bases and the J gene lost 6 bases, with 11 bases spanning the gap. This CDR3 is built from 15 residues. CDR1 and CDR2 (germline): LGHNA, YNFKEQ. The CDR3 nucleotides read TGTGCCAGCAGCCAAGATGGGCAGGCTCATGAAAAACTGTTTTTT. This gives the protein CASSQDGQAHEKLFF.

The CDR3 DNA is TGTGCCAGCAGCCCGCCGACAGGCAAAGAGACCCAGTACTTC. Translation gives CASSPPTGKETQYF. The V and J genes are TRBV7-8 and TRBJ2-5; tentatively, D is TRBD1 (6 bases). The CDR3 has 14 amino acids. V lost 5 bases and J 3 bases, leaving 13 bases between the germline ends. Germline CDR1 and CDR2: SGHVS and FQNEAQ.

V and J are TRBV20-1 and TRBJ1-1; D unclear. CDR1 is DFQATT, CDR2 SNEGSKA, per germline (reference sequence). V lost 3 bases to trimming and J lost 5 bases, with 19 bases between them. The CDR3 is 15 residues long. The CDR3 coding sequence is TGCAGTGCTAGTTCTTCTTCGGGTGATGGGACTGAAGCTTTCTTT. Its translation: CSASSSSGDGTEAFF.

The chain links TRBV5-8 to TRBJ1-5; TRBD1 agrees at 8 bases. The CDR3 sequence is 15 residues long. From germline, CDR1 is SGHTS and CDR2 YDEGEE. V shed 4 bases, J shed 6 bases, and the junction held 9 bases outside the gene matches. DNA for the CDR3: TGTGCCAGCAGCCTACAACCTCAGGGGGCTCAGCCCCAGCATTTT. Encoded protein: CASSLQPQGAQPQHF.

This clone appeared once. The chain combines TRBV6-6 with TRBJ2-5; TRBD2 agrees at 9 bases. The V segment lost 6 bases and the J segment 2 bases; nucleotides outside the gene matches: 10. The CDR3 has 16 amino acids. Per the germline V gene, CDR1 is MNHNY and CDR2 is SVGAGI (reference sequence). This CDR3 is CASSLASGVKQETQYF. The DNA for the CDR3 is TGTGCCAGCAGCCTCGCTAGCGGGGTTAAGCAAGAGACCCAGTACTTC.

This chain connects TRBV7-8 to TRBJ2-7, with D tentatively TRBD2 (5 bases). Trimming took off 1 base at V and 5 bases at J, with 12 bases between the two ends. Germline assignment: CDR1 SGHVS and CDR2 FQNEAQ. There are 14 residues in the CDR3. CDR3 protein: CASSLVSGVDEQYF. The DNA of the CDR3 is TGTGCCAGCAGCTTAGTATCCGGGGTAGACGAGCAGTACTTC.

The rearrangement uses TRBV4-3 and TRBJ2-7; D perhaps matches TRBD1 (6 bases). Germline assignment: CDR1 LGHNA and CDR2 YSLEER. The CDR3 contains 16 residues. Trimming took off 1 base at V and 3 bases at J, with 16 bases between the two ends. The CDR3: CASSQGGPRGHYEQYF. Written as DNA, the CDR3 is TGCGCCAGCAGCCAAGGGGGGCCGCGAGGGCACTACGAGCAGTACTTC.

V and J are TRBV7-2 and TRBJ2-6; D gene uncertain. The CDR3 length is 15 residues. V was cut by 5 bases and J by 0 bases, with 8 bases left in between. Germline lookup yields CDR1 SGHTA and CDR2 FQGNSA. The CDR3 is CASSERFSGANVLTF. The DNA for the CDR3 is TGTGCCAGCAGCGAACGATTCTCTGGGGCCAACGTCCTGACTTTC.

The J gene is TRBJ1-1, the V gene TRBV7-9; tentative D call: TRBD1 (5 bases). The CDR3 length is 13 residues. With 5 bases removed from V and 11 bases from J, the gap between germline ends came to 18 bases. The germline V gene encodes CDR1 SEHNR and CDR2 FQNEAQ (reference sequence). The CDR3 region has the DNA TGTGCCAGCAGCCCTCAGGGTACAGTTGAGGCTTTCTTT. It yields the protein CASSPQGTVEAFF.

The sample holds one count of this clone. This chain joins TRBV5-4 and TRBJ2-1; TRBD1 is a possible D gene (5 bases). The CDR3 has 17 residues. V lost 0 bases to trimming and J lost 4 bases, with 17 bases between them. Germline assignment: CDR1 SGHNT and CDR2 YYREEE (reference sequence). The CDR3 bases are TGTGCCAGCAGCTTGGTTGTGGGGCAGGGAATTTACAATGAGCAGTTCTTC. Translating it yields CASSLVVGQGIYNEQFF.

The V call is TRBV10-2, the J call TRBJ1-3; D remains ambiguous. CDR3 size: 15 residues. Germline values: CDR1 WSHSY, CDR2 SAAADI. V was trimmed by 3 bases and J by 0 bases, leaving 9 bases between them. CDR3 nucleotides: TGCGCCAGCAGTGACTTGCCGATCTCTGGAAACACCATATATTTT. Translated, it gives CASSDLPISGNTIYF.

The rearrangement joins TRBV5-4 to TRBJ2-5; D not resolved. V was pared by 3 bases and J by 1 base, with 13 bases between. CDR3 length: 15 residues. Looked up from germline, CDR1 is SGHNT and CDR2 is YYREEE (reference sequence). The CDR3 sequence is CASSSATRTQETQYF. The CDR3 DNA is TGTGCCAGCAGCTCCGCAACACGGACCCAAGAGACCCAGTACTTC.

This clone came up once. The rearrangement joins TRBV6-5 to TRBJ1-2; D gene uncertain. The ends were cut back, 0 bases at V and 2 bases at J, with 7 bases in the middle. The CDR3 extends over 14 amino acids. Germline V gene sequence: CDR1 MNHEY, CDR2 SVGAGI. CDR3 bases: TGTGCCAGCAGTTACTCGTGGGAAAACTATGGCTACACCTTC. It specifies CASSYSWENYGYTF.

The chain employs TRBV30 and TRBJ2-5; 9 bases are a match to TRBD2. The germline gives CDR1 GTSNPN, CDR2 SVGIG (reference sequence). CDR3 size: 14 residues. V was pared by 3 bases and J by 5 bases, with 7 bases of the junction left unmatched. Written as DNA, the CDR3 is TGTGCCTGGAGCCCGGGACTAGCATCCGAGACCCAGTACTTC. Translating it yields CAWSPGLASETQYF.

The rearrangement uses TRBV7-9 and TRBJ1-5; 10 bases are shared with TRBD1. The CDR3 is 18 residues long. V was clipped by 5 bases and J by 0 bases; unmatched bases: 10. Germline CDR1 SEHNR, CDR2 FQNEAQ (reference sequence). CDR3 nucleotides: TGTGCCAGCAGCCCAATGGGACAGGGGAGGACTAGCAATCAGCCCCAGCATTTT. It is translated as CASSPMGQGRTSNQPQHF.

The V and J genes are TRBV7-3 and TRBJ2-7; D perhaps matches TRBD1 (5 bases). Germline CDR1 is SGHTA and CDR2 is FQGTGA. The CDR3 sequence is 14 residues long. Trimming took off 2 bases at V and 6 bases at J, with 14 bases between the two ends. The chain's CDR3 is CASSLGAGMSEQYF. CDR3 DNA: TGTGCCAGCAGCTTAGGGGCCGGTATGTCCGAGCAGTACTTC.

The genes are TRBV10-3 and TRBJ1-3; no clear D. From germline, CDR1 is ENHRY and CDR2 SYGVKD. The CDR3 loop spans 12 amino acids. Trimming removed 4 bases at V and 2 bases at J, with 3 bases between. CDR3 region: CAISGTGNTIYF. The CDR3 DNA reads TGTGCCATCAGTGGCACTGGAAACACCATATATTTT.

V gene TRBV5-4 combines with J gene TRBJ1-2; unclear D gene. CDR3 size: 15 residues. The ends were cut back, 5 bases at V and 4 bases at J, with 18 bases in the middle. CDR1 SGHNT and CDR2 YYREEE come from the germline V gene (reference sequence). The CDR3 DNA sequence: TGTGCCAGCAGTCTGGCAGGCCCGCGGGGCTATGGCTACACCTTC. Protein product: CASSLAGPRGYGYTF.

CDR3 sequence reads: CASSETGWDYNEQFF. CDR3 nucleotide sequence: TGTGCCAGCAGTGAGACAGGGTGGGACTACAATGAGCAGTTCTTC. V usage is TRBV6-1 and J usage is TRBJ2-1, with 7 bases that match TRBD1. V trimming: 3 bases; J trimming: 3 bases; junction bases outside the gene matches: 5. This CDR3 has 15 amino acids. Germline loops: CDR1 MNHNS, CDR2 SASEGT.

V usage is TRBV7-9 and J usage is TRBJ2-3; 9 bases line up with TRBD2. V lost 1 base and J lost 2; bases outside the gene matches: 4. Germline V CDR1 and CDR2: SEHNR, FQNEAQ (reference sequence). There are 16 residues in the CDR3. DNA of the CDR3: TGTGCCAGCAGCTTAGGGCTAGCGGGGAACACAGATACGCAGTATTTT. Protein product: CASSLGLAGNTDTQYF.

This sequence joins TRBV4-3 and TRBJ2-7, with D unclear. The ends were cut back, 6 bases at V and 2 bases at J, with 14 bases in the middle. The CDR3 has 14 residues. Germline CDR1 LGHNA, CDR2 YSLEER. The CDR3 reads CASSPLTSTYEQYF. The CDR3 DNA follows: TGCGCCAGCAGTCCGTTGACTTCAACCTACGAGCAGTACTTC.

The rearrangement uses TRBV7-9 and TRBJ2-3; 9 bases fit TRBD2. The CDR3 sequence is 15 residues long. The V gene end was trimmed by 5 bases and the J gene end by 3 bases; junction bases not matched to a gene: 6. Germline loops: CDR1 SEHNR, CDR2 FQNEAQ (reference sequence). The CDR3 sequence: CASSVSGGGTDTQYF. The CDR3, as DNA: TGTGCCAGCAGCGTTAGCGGGGGAGGGACAGATACGCAGTATTTT.

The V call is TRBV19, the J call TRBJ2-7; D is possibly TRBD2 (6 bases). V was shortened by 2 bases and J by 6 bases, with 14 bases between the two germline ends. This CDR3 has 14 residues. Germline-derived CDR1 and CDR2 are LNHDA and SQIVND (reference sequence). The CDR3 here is CASSITGGVSEQYF. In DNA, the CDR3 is TGTGCCAGTAGTATAACCGGAGGGGTGAGCGAGCAGTACTTC.

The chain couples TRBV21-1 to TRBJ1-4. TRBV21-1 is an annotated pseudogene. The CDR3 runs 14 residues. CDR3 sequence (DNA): TGTGCCAGCAGCCCTTGGAGGGGATGGGAAAAACTGTTTTTT. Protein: CASSPWRGWEKLFF.

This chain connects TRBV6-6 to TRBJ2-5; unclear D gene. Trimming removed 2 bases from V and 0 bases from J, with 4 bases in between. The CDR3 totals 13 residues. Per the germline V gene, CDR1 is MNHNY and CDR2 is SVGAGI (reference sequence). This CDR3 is CASSYRYQETQYF. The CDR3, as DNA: TGTGCCAGCAGTTACAGGTACCAAGAGACCCAGTACTTC.

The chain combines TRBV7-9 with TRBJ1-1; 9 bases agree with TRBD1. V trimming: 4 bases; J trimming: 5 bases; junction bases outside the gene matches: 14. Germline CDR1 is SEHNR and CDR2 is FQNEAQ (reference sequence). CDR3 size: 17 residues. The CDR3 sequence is CASSSPPGQGSYTEAFF. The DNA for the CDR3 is TGTGCCAGCAGCTCCCCCCCCGGACAGGGGAGCTATACTGAAGCTTTCTTT. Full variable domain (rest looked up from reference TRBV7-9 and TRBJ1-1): DTGVSQNPRHKITKRGQNVTFRCDPISEHNRLYWYRQTLGQGPEFLTYFQNEAQLEKSRLLSDRFSAERPKGSFSTLEIQRTEQGDSAMYLCASSSPPGQGSYTEAFFGQGTRLTVV.

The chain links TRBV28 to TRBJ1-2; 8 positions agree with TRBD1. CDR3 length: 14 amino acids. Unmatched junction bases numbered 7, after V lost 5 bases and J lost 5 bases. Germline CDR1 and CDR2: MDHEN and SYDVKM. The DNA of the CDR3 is TGTGCCAGCAGTGACAGGGGTTGGGGGTATGGCTACACCTTC. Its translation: CASSDRGWGYGYTF.